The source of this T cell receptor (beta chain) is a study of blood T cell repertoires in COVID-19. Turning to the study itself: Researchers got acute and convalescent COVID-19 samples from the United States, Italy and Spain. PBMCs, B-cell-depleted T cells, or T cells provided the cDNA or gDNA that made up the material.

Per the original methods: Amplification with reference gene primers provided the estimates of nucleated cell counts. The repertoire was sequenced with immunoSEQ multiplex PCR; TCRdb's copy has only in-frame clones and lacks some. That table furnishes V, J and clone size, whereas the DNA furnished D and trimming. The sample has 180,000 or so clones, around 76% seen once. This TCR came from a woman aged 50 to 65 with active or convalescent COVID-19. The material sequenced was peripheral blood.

The CDR3 protein is CASSVTVNSQPQHF. CDR3 sequence (DNA): TGTGCCAGTAGTGTAACAGTGAACTCCCAGCCCCAGCATTTT. This chain connects TRBV19 to TRBJ1-5; no reliable D call. The CDR3 has 14 residues. Germline CDR1 is LNHDA and CDR2 is SQIVND (reference sequence). The V gene lost 5 bases and the J gene lost 7 bases, with 15 bases spanning the gap.